The T cell receptor beta chain under discussion was sequenced for a study of early T cells in non-severe SARS-CoV-2 infection. This clonotype appeared many times. TCRdb redid the calling of the 5' RACE reads with MiXCR, one entry per CDR3 protein. The sample yields 85,000 to 100,000 distinct CDR3 sequences, under 15% seen once. The CDR3 extends over 13 amino acids. With V trimmed by 4 bases and J by 1 base, 0 bases remained unmatched. Germline loops: CDR1 SGHNT, CDR2 YYREEE (reference sequence). V gene TRBV5-4 combines with J gene TRBJ2-3, with 7 bases aligning to TRBD2. The sample taken for sequencing was whole blood. The receptor was derived from an adult who was a healthcare worker with PCR-confirmed SARS-CoV-2 infection or an uninfected control (not recorded which). CDR3 region: CASSLAGTDTQYF. The CDR3 region has the DNA TGTGCCAGCAGCCTAGCGGGCACAGATACGCAGTATTTT. Variable domain in full (rest from reference TRBV5-4 and TRBJ2-3): ETGVTQSPTHLIKTRGQQVTLRCSSQSGHNTVSWYQQALGQGPQFIFQYYREEENGRGNFPPRFSGLQFPNYSSELNVNALELDDSALYLCASSLAGTDTQYFGPGTRLTVL.